Listed here is a single T cell receptor (beta chain). Germline CDR1 reads LNHNV; CDR2 reads YYDKDF (reference sequence). V dropped 6 bases and J dropped 7 bases, with 21 bases sitting between them. CDR3 length equals 15 residues. The record originates from a study of shared clonotypes between healthy human individuals. Looking at the study overall: Per-donor plates numbered three CD4 naive, three CD4 memory, two CD8 naive and one CD8 memory.

Negatively enriched CD4+ T cells were divided by CD45RA into naive and memory. The genomic DNA of each subset was split evenly across several immunoSEQ plates. Sorted-subset replicate PCRs used 150 to 200 ng of genomic DNA. This amount corresponded to approximately 30,000 T cell genomes. The table came from immunoSEQ multiplex PCR; TCRdb's copy has only in-frame clones and leaves some out. This table holds around 700,000 clones, 73% found once. Sequences were obtained from memory CD4+ T cells sorted from blood. Subset here: CD45RA-negative fraction. The chain is built from TRBV15 and TRBJ1-2; maybe TRBD1 (5 bases). The source of this sequence is a woman in her twenties or thirties in good health. The CDR3 region has the DNA TGTGCCACCAGAAAAAACTCGGGGGGGTTTGTTGGCTACACCTTC. It yields the protein CATRKNSGGFVGYTF.